One sample yielded the 16 T cell receptor beta chains listed below, sequenced in a study of long-term antiretroviral therapy in people with HIV. Run at survey level, the immunoSEQ assay was version v3.0. Sequencing was performed with immunoSEQ multiplex PCR; in TCRdb, only in-frame clones are kept and a portion is missing. The repertoire holds about 24,000 clones, with roughly four fifths as singletons. This specimen was unsorted PBMCs, taken 0.4 years after starting antiretroviral therapy. These receptors all come from a man aged 45-65 years with HIV.

In nucleotides, the CDR3 is TGTGCCAGCAGCTATGGACAGGGGGGGAGAATGAACACTGAAGCTTTCTTT. It encodes CASSYGQGGRMNTEAFF. The J gene is TRBJ1-1, the V gene TRBV11-1; 10 bases are shared with TRBD1. V was clipped by 4 bases and J by 0 bases; unmatched bases: 8. Germline loops: CDR1 SGHAT, CDR2 FQDESV (reference sequence). The CDR3 contains 17 residues.

The chain has TRBV14 and TRBJ1-1; D is undetermined. CDR1 and CDR2 from the germline V gene are SGHDN and FVKESK. The CDR3 sequence is 17 residues long. Trimming removed 1 base from V and 5 bases from J, with 20 bases in between. Here the CDR3 DNA reads TGTGCCAGCAGCCAAGTCGGGTCTGAATTGGGAGGGACTGAAGCTTTCTTT. It translates to CASSQVGSELGGTEAFF. The full variable domain, in which reference TRBV14 and TRBJ1-1 provide the parts outside the CDR3, is EAGVTQFPSHSVIEKGQTVTLRCDPISGHDNLYWYRRVMGKEIKFLLHFVKESKQDESGMPNNRFLAERTGGTYSTLKVQPAELEDSGVYFCASSQVGSELGGTEAFFGQGTRLTVV.

This clone came up a few times. The rearrangement joins TRBV19 to TRBJ1-6, with 10 bases aligning to TRBD1. Germline values: CDR1 LNHDA, CDR2 SQIVND (reference sequence). The CDR3 is 17 amino acids. The V segment lost 6 bases and the J segment 6 bases; nucleotides outside the gene matches: 11. CDR3 coding DNA: TGTGCCAGTAGCTCCCCGCCTGGGACAGGGGCTAATTCACCCCTCCACTTT. Residues: CASSSPPGTGANSPLHF.

This rearrangement joins TRBV4-1 to TRBJ1-2; D is undetermined. The germline V gene encodes CDR1 MGHRA and CDR2 YSYEKL. The CDR3 runs 14 residues. The V end lost 4 bases, the J end lost 7 bases, and 16 bases lay between the germline ends. CDR3 nucleotides: TGCGCCAGCAGCCCTGACCCGGCCCGGGGTGGCTACACCTTC. It specifies CASSPDPARGGYTF.

This clone has more than one count but fewer than ten. J is TRBJ1-2 and V is TRBV4-1, with 7 positions matching TRBD1. Looked up from germline, CDR1 is MGHRA and CDR2 is YSYEKL. With 5 bases clipped from V and 5 bases from J, the junction kept 5 bases outside the gene matches. The CDR3 runs 13 residues. CDR3 sequence reads: CASSGPQGYGYTF. Written as DNA, the CDR3 is TGCGCCAGCAGCGGCCCACAGGGGTATGGCTACACCTTC.

The chain links TRBV28 to TRBJ1-6; D perhaps matches TRBD1 (5 bases). Trimming removed 4 bases from V and 1 base from J, with 20 bases in between. Germline lookup yields CDR1 MDHEN and CDR2 SYDVKM. The CDR3 loop spans 19 amino acids. The CDR3 protein is CASSSPSQGGISYNSPLHF. Here the CDR3 DNA reads TGTGCCAGCAGTTCCCCTAGTCAGGGCGGGATATCCTATAATTCACCCCTCCACTTT.

This chain links TRBV18 with TRBJ1-1; D might be TRBD1 (5 bases). The V end lost 1 base, the J end lost 0 bases, and 12 bases lay between the germline ends. This CDR3 is built from 16 residues. CDR1 is KGHSH, CDR2 LQKENI, per germline. CDR3 in amino acids: CASSPRGLGMNTEAFF. The CDR3 DNA reads TGTGCCAGCTCACCACGGGGCCTTGGGATGAACACTGAAGCTTTCTTT.

The chain carries TRBV4-3 and TRBJ1-2; D gene unclear. CDR3 length: 12 amino acids. V was pared by 1 base and J by 7 bases, with 7 bases between. Germline CDR1 and CDR2: LGHNA and YSLEER. The CDR3 sequence is CASSQGRGGYTF. CDR3 coding DNA: TGCGCCAGCAGCCAAGGACGGGGTGGCTACACCTTC.

This clone came up a few times. The V call is TRBV19, the J call TRBJ2-2; the D gene is possibly TRBD1 (6 bases). V was shortened by 3 bases and J by 7 bases, with 12 bases between the two germline ends. Germline values: CDR1 LNHDA, CDR2 SQIVND (reference sequence). This CDR3 has 14 residues. For the CDR3, the DNA is TGTGCCAGTAGTATCCACAGGGTCATCGGGGAGCTGTTTTTT. Its protein is CASSIHRVIGELFF.

This clone counts as medium-sized. The chain carries TRBV28 and TRBJ1-5; D is uncertain. The germline V gene has CDR1 MDHEN and CDR2 SYDVKM. V gave up 3 bases and J gave up 2 bases, with 8 bases separating them. The CDR3 is made up of 14 amino acids. The CDR3 bases are TGTGCCAGCAGTTTGCGAGGAGGCAATCAGCCCCAGCATTTT. Its protein product is CASSLRGGNQPQHF.

This clone was observed a few times. The chain links TRBV5-4 to TRBJ2-3; D is ambiguous. The CDR3 covers 13 residues. CDR1 SGHNT and CDR2 YYREEE come from the germline V gene (reference sequence). Trimming left V 5 bases short and J 0 bases short, with 7 bases between. The CDR3 sequence is CASRGSSTDTQYF. DNA for the CDR3: TGTGCCAGCAGGGGCAGCAGCACAGATACGCAGTATTTT.

The chain links TRBV27 to TRBJ2-1, with unresolved D. Between the trimmed V and J ends, which lost 7 bases and 0 bases, there was a span of 4 bases. Germline lookup yields CDR1 MNHEY and CDR2 SMNVEV (reference sequence). CDR3 size: 12 residues. The CDR3 spells CASTDSYNEQFF. CDR3 in DNA: TGTGCCAGCACCGACTCCTACAATGAGCAGTTCTTC.

V is TRBV2 and J is TRBJ1-1; possible D gene TRBD1, 5 bases. The CDR3 sequence is 13 residues long. Germline loops: CDR1 SNHLY, CDR2 FYNNEI. V lost 8 bases, J lost 4 bases, and 14 bases lay in between. CDR3 sequence: CASPASDITEAFF. In nucleotides, the CDR3 is TGTGCCAGCCCGGCCTCGGACATCACTGAAGCTTTCTTT.

This rearrangement joins TRBV11-3 to TRBJ2-3, with TRBD2 matching over 14 bases. The CDR3 runs to 15 residues. J gave up 6 bases and V 5 bases, and 4 bases lay outside the gene matches. Germline CDR1 is SGHNT and CDR2 is YENEEA. In nucleotides, the CDR3 is TGTGCCAGCAGCCGCGGGACTAGCGGGGGTGATACGCAGTATTTT. It is translated as CASSRGTSGGDTQYF. The variable domain in full, completed from reference TRBV11-3 and TRBJ2-3, reads EAGVVQSPRYKIIEKKQPVAFWCNPISGHNTLYWYLQNLGQGPELLIRYENEEAVDDSQLPKDRFSAERLKGVDSTLKIQPAELGDSAVYLCASSRGTSGGDTQYFGPGTRLTVL.

V gene TRBV7-2 combines with J gene TRBJ2-7; 9 positions agree with TRBD1. CDR1 and CDR2 from the germline V gene are SGHTA and FQGNSA. The CDR3 has 12 amino acids. V trimming: 7 bases; J trimming: 4 bases; junction bases outside the gene matches: 2. The CDR3 region has the DNA TGTGCCAGCATAGGACAGGGGTACGAGCAGTACTTC. Encoded protein: CASIGQGYEQYF.

This clone was counted once. The chain employs TRBV7-2 and TRBJ2-7, with 10 bases identical to TRBD1. The V gene's germline CDR1 is SGHTA and CDR2 FQGNSA. The CDR3 extends over 16 amino acids. J was trimmed by 1 base and V by 0 bases; bases with no gene match: 3. The CDR3 is CASSLAGTGASYEQYF. CDR3 DNA: TGTGCCAGCAGCTTAGCGGGGACAGGGGCGTCCTACGAGCAGTACTTC.